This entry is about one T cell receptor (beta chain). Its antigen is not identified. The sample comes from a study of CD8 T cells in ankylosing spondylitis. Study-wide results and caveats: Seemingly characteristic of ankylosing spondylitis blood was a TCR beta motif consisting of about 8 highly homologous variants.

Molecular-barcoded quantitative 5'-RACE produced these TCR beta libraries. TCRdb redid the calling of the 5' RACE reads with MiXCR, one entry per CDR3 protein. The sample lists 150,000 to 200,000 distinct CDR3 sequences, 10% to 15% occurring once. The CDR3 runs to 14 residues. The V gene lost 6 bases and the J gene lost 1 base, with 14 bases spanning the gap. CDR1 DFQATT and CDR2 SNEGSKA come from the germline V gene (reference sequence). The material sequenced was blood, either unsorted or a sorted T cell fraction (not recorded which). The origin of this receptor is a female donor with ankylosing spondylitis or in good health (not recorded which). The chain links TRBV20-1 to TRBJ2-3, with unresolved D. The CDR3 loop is CSASVAAGTDTQYF. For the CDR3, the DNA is TGCAGTGCGTCTGTGGCGGCCGGCACAGATACGCAGTATTTT.